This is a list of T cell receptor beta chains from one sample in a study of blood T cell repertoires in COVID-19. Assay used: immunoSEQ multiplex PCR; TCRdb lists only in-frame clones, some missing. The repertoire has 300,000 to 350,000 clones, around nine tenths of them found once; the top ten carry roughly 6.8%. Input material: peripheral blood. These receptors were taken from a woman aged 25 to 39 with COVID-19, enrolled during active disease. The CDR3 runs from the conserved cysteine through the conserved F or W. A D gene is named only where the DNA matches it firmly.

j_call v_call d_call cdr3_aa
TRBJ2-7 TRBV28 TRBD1 CASRPFTGGGEQYF
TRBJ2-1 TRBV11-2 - CASSPNRVSVYNEQFF
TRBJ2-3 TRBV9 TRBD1 CASSPSTGRTQYF
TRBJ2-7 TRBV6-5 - CATNGPLGSYEQYF
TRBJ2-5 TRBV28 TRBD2 CAIKLAGVRETQYF
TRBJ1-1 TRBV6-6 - CASSYSRGRENTEAFF
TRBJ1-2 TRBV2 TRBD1 CASKGDRGLYGYTF
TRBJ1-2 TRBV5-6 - CASSLAGGDGYTF
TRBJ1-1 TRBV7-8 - CASREARGSTEAFF
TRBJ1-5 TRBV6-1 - CASSEIQQVYQPQHF
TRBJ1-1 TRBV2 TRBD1 CASSGLQGEPLNTEAFF
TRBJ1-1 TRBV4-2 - CASSQARTVNTEAFF
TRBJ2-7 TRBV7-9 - CASSLFYEQYF
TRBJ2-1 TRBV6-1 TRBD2 CASREAGGDEQFF
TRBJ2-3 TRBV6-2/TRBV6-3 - CASSYSRVLTDTQYF
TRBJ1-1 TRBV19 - CASSITGGRLVTEAFF
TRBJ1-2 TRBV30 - CAWNQGPYGYTF
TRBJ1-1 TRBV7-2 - CASSLVGNIPGTEAFF
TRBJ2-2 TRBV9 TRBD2 CASSVTLAGGANTGELFF
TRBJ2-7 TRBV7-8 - CASSYGQSSYEQYF
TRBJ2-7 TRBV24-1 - CATGTSYEQYF
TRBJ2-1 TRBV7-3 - CASSPSFPSPFYNEQFF
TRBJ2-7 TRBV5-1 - CASGTGLLLYEQYF
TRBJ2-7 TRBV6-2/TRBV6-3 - CASSYPTSMDSSYEQYF
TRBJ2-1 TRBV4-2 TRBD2 CASSPGLAGDENEQFF
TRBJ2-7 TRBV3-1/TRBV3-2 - CASSQGGNQYF
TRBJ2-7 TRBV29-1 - CSVMRDTLYEQYF
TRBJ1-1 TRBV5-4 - CASSLSPGLNTEAFF
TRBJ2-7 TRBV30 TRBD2 CAWTAGGAYEQYF
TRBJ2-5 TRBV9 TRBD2 CASSPGTSEGEETQYF
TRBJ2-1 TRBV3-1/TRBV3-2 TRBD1 CASLGGSYNEQFF
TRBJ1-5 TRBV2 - CASSEGALGNQPQHF
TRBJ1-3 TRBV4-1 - CASSQEDFWNTIYF
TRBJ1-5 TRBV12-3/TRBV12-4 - CASSFSGNQPQHF
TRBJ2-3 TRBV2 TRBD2 CASSFKRDTDTQYF
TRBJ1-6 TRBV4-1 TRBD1 CASSLPDRGAPLHF
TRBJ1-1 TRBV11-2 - CASSFDRLNTEAFF
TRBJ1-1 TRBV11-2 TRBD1 CASSLEGPFARGTCEAFF
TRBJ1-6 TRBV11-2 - CASSFEGRNNSPLHF
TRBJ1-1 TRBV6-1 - CASSEARGRGAFF
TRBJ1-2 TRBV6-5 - CASRRTENYGYTF
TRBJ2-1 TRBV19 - CASKGVRAKHNEQFF
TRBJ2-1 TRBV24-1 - CATRDRAVNEQFF
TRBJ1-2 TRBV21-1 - CASSKARGLLSNYGYTF
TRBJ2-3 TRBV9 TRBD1 CASSGGQGPDTQYF
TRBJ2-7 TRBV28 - CASSRRGRGSYEQYF
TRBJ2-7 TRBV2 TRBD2 CASSAQRESYEQYF
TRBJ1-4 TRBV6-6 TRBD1 CASSYPTGGVEKLFF
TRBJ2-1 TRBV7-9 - CASSLVRGYYNEQFF
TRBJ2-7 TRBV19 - CASSAEGPYEQYF
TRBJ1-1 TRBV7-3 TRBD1 CASSLEGAGTEAFF
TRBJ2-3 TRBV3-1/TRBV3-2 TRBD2 CASSQLGGSLADTQYF
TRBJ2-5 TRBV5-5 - CASSLDREETQYF
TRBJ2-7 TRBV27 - CASTSAGRLYEQYF